This entry describes one T cell receptor beta chain. Sequenced by immunoSEQ multiplex PCR; TCRdb stores in-frame clones only, minus some. The sample has some 65,000 clones, around 86% seen once. This entry comes from a study of blood T cell repertoires in COVID-19. Across the whole study: PBMCs, B-cell-depleted T cells, or T cells were the source of the cDNA or gDNA that made up the material.

The receptor was isolated from a man aged 35 to 55 with COVID-19, enrolled during active disease. Material for sequencing was peripheral blood.

Written as DNA, the CDR3 is TGTGCCAGCACCACGATCCGGGACAGGGGGCGAATCCAGGCGGCTTTCTTT. Encoded protein: CASTTIRDRGRIQAAFF. The genes are TRBV7-9 and TRBJ1-1; 12 nucleotides align to TRBD1. V shed 7 bases, J shed 11 bases, and the junction held 20 bases outside the gene matches. The V gene's germline CDR1 is SEHNR and CDR2 FQNEAQ (reference sequence). This CDR3 comprises 17 residues.